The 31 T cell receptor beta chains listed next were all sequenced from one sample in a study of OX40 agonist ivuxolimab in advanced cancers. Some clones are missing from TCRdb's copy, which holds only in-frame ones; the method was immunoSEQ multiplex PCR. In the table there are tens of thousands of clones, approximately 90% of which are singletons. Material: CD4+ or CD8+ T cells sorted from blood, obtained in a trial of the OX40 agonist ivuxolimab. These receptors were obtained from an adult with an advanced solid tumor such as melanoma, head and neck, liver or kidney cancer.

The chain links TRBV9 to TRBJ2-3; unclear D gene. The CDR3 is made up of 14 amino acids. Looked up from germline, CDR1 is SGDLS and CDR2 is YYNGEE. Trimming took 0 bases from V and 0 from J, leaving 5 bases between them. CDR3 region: CASSVARSTDTQYF. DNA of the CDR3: TGTGCCAGCAGCGTAGCTCGGAGCACAGATACGCAGTATTTT.

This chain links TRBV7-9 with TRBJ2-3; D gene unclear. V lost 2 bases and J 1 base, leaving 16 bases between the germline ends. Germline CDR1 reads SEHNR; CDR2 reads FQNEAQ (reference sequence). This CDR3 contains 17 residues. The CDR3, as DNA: TGTGCCAGCAGCTTACTCGGTTCTGCAGGTGGCACAGATACGCAGTATTTT. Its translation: CASSLLGSAGGTDTQYF. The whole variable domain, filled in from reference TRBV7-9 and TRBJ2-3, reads DTGVSQNPRHKITKRGQNVTFRCDPISEHNRLYWYRQTLGQGPEFLTYFQNEAQLEKSRLLSDRFSAERPKGSFSTLEIQRTEQGDSAMYLCASSLLGSAGGTDTQYFGPGTRLTVL.

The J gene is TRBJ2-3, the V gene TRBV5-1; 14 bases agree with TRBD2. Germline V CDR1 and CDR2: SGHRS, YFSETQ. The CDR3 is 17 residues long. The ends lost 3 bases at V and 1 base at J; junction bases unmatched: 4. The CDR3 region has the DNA TGCGCCAGCAGCTCCCGGACTAGCGGGAGGCGCACAGATACGCAGTATTTT. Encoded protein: CASSSRTSGRRTDTQYF. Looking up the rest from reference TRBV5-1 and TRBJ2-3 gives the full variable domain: KAGVTQTPRYLIKTRGQQVTLSCSPISGHRSVSWYQQTPGQGLQFLFEYFSETQRNKGNFPGRFSGRQFSNSRSEMNVSTLELGDSALYLCASSSRTSGRRTDTQYFGPGTRLTVL.

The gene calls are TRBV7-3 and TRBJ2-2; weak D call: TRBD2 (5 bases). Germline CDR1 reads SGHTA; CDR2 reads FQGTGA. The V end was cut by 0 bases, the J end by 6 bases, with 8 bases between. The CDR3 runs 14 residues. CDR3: CASSLTGSAGELFF. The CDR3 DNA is TGTGCCAGCAGCTTAACAGGGAGCGCCGGGGAGCTGTTTTTT.

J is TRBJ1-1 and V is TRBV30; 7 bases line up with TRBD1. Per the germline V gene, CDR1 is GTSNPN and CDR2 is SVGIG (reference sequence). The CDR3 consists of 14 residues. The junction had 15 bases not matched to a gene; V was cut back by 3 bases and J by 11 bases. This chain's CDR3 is CAWSRDTGDAGAFF. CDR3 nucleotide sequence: TGTGCCTGGAGCCGCGACACAGGGGATGCCGGTGCTTTCTTT.

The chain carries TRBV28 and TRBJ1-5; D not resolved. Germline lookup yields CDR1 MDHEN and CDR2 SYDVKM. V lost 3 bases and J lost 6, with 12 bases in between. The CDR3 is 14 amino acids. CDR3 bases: TGTGCCAGCAGTTTTAGGCAGTCCGGTCAGCCCCAGCATTTT. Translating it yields CASSFRQSGQPQHF. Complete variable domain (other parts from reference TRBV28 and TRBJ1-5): DVKVTQSSRYLVKRTGEKVFLECVQDMDHENMFWYRQDPGLGLRLIYFSYDVKMKEKGDIPEGYSVSREKKERFSLILESASTNQTSMYLCASSFRQSGQPQHFGDGTRLSIL.

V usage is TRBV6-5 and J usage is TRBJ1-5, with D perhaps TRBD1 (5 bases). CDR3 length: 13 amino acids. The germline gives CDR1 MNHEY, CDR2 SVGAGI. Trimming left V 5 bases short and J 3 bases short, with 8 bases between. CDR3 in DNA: TGTGCCAGCAGTCGACAGATCAATCAGCCCCAGCATTTT. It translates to CASSRQINQPQHF.

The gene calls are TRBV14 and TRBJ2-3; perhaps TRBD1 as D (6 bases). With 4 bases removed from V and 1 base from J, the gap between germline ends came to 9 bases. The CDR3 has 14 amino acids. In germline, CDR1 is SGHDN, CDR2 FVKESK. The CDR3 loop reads CASSLDSRTDTQYF. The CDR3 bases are TGTGCCAGCAGCCTGGACAGCCGCACAGATACGCAGTATTTT.

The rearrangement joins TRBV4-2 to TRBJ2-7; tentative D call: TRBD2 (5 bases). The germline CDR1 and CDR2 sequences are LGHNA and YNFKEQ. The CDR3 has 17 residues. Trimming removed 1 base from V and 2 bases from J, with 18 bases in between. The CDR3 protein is CASSQGTSRAGAYEQYF. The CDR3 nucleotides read TGTGCCAGCAGCCAAGGGACTTCCCGGGCTGGAGCCTACGAGCAGTACTTC.

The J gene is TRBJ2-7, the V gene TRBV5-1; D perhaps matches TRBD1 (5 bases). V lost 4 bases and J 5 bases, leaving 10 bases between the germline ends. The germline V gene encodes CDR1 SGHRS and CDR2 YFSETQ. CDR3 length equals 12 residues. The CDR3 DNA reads TGCGCCAGCAGCCCCGACAGCCACGAGCAGTACTTC. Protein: CASSPDSHEQYF.

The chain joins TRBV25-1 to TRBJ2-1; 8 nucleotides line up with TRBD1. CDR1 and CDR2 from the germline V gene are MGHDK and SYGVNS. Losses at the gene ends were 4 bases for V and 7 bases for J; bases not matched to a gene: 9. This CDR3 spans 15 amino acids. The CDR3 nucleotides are TGTGCCAGCAGTGCGGACAGGGAGGTTCGTAATGAGCAGTTCTTC. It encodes CASSADREVRNEQFF.

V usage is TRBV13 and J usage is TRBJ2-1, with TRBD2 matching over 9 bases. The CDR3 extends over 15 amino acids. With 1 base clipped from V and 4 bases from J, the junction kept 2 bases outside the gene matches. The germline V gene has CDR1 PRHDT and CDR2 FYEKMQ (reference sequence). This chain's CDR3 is CASSLVAGEYNEQFF. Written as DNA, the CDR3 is TGTGCCAGCAGCTTAGTAGCGGGAGAGTACAATGAGCAGTTCTTC. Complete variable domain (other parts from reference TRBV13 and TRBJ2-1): AAGVIQSPRHLIKEKRETATLKCYPIPRHDTVYWYQQGPGQDPQFLISFYEKMQSDKGSIPDRFSAQQFSDYHSELNMSSLELGDSALYFCASSLVAGEYNEQFFGPGTRLTVL.

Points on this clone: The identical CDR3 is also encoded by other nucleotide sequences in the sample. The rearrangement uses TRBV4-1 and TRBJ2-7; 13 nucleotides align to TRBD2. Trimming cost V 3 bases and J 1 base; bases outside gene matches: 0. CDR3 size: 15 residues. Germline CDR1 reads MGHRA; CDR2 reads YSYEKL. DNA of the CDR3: TGCGCCAGCAGCCAGGGACTAGCGGGATCCTACGAGCAGTACTTC. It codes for CASSQGLAGSYEQYF.

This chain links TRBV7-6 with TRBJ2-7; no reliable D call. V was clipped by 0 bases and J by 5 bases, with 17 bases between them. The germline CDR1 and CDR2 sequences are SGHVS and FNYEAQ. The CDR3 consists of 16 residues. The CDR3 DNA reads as TGTGCCAGCAGCTTAGCGCCTAGGGAAATCCAGGACGAGCAGTACTTC. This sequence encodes CASSLAPREIQDEQYF.

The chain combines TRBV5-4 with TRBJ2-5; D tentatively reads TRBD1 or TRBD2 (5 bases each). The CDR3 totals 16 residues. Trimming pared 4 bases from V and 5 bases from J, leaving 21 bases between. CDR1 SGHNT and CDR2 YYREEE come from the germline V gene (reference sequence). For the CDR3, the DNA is TGTGCCAGCAGCCCAGATAACGACAGAACGGGGGAGACCCAGTACTTC. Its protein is CASSPDNDRTGETQYF. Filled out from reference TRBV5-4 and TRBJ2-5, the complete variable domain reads ETGVTQSPTHLIKTRGQQVTLRCSSQSGHNTVSWYQQALGQGPQFIFQYYREEENGRGNFPPRFSGLQFPNYSSELNVNALELDDSALYLCASSPDNDRTGETQYFGPGTRLLVL.

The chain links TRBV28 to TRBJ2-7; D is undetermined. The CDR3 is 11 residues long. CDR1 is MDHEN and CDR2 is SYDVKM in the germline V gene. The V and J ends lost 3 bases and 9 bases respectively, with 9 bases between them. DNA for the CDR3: TGTGCCAGCAGTTTTCGGGTTTGGCAGTACTTC. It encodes CASSFRVWQYF.

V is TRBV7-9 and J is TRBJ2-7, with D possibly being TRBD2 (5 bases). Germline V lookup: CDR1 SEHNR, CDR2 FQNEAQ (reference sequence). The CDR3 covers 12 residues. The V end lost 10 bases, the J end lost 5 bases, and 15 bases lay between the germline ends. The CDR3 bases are TGTGCCACCATGGGGAGTAACCACGAGCAGTACTTC. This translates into CATMGSNHEQYF.

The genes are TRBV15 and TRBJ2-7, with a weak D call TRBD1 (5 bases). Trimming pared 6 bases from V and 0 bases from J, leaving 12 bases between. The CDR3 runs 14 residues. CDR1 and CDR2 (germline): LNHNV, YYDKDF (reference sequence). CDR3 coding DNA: TGTGCCACCAGGGACACGCGGAGCTCCTACGAGCAGTACTTC. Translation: CATRDTRSSYEQYF.

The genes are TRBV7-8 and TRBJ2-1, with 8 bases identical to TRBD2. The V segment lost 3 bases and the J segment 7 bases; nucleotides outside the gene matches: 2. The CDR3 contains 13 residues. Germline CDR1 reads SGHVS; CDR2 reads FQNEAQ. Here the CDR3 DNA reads TGTGCCAGCAGCTTTGTAGCGGGGAATGAGCAGTTCTTC. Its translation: CASSFVAGNEQFF. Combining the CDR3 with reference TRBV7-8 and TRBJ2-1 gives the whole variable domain GAGVSQSPRYKVAKRGQDVALRCDPISGHVSLFWYQQALGQGPEFLTYFQNEAQLDKSGLPSDRFFAERPEGSVSTLKIQRTQQEDSAVYLCASSFVAGNEQFFGPGTRLTVL.

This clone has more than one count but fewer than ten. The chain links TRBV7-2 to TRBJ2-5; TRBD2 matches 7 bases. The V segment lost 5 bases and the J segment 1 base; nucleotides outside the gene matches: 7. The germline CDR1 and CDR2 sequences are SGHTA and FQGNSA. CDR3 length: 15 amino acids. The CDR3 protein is CASSSLAERQETQYF. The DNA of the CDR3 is TGTGCCAGCAGCAGTCTAGCGGAGCGCCAAGAGACCCAGTACTTC.

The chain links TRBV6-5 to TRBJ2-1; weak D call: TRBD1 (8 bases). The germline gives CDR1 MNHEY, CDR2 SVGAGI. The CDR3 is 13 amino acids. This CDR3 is CVVYGQGGHEQFF. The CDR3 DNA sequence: TGTGTCGTCTATGGACAGGGAGGGCATGAGCAGTTCTTC.

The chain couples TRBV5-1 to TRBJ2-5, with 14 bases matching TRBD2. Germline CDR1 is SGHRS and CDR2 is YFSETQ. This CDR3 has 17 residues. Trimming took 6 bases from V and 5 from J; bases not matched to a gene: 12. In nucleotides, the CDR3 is TGCGCCAGCAAGGGGGGACTAGCGGGAGTCCAGGGGGAGACCCAGTACTTC. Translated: CASKGGLAGVQGETQYF.

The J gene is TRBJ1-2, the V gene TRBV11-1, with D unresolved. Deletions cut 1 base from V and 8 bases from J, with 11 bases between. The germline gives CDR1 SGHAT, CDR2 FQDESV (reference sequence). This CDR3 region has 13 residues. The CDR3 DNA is TGTGCCAGCAGCTTAGACCTGGGCAGGGGCTACACCTTC. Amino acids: CASSLDLGRGYTF.

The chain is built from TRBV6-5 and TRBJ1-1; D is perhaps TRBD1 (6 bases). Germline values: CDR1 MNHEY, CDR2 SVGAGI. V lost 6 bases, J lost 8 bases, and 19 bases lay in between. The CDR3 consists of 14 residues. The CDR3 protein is CASRERQAPHEAFF. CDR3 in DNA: TGTGCCAGCAGAGAACGACAGGCCCCACACGAAGCTTTCTTT.

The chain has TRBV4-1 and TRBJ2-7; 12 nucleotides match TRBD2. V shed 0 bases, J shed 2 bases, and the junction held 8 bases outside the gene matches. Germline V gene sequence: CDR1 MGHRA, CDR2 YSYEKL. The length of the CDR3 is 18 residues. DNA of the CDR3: TGCGCCAGCAGCCAAGATCCACTTCTAGCGGGAGGGACCTACGAGCAGTACTTC. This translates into CASSQDPLLAGGTYEQYF.

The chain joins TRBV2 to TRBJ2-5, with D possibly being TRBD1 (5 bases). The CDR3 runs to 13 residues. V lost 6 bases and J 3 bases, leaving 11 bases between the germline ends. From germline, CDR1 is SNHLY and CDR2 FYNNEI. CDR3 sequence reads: CASSLGVEETQYF. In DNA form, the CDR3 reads TGTGCCAGCAGCTTAGGGGTGGAAGAGACCCAGTACTTC. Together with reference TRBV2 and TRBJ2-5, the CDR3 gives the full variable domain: EPEVTQTPSHQVTQMGQEVILRCVPISNHLYFYWYRQILGQKVEFLVSFYNNEISEKSEIFDDQFSVERPDGSNFTLKIRSTKLEDSAMYFCASSLGVEETQYFGPGTRLLVL.

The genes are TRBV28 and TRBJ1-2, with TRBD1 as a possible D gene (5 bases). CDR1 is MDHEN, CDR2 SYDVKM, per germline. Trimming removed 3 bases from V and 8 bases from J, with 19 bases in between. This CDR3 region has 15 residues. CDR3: CASSFTPPGPQGYTF. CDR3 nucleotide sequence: TGTGCCAGCAGTTTCACCCCGCCGGGACCGCAAGGCTACACCTTC.

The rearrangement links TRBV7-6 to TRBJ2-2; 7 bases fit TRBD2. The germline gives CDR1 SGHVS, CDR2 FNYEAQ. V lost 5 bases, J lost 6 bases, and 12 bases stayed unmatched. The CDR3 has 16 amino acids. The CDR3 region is CASSRGAGTMAGELFF. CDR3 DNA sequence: TGTGCCAGCAGCCGAGGAGCGGGGACGATGGCCGGGGAGCTGTTTTTT. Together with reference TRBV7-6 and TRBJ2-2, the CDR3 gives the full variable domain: GAGVSQSPRYKVTKRGQDVALRCDPISGHVSLYWYRQALGQGPEFLTYFNYEAQQDKSGLPNDRFSAERPEGSISTLTIQRTEQRDSAMYRCASSRGAGTMAGELFFGEGSRLTVL.

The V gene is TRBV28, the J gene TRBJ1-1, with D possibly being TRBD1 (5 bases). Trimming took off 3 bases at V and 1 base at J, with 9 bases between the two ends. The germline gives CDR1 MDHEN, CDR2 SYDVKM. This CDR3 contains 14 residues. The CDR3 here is CASSFRGSNTEAFF. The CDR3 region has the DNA TGTGCCAGCAGTTTTCGGGGGTCGAACACTGAAGCTTTCTTT.

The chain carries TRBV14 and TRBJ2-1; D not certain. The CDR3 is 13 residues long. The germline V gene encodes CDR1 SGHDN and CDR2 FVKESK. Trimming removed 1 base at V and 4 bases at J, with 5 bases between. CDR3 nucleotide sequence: TGTGCCAGCAGCCAAGTAAATTACAATGAGCAGTTCTTC. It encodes CASSQVNYNEQFF.

The CDR3 loop reads CASSPARESEAFF. Written as DNA, the CDR3 is TGTGCCAGCAGCCCCGCTCGGGAGTCTGAAGCTTTCTTT. The chain carries TRBV7-9 and TRBJ1-1; no reliable D call. The CDR3 spans 13 residues. Germline CDR1 SEHNR, CDR2 FQNEAQ (reference sequence). Trimming left V 5 bases short and J 6 bases short, with 13 bases between.